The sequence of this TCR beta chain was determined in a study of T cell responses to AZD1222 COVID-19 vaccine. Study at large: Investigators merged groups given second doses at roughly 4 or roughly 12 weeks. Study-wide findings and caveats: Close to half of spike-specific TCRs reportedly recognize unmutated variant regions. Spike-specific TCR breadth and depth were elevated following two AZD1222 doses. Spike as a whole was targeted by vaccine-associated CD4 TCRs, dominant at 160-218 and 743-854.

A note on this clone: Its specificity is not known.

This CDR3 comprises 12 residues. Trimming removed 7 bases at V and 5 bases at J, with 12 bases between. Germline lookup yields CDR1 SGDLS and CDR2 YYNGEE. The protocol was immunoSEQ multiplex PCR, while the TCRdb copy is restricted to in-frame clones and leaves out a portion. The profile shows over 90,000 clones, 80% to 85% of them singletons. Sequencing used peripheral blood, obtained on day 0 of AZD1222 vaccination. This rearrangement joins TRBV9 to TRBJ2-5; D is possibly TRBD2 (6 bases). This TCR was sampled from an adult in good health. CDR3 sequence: CASGGSGETQYF. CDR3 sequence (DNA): TGTGCCAGCGGGGGGTCCGGGGAGACCCAGTACTTC.